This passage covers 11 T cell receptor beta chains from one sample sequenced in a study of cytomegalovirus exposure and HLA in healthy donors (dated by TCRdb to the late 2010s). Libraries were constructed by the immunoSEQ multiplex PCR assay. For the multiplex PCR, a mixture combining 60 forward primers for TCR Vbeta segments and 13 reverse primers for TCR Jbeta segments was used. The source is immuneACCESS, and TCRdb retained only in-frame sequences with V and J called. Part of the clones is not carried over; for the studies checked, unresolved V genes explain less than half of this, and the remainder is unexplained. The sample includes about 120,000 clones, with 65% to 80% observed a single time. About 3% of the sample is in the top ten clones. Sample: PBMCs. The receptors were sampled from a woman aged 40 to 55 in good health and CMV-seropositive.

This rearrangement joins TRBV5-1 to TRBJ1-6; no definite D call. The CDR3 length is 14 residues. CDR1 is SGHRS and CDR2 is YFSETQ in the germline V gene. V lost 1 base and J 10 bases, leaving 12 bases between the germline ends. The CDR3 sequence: CASSLQLPQSPLHF. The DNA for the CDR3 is TGCGCCAGCAGCTTGCAGTTACCCCAGTCACCCCTCCACTTT. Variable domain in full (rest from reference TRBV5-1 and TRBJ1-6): KAGVTQTPRYLIKTRGQQVTLSCSPISGHRSVSWYQQTPGQGLQFLFEYFSETQRNKGNFPGRFSGRQFSNSRSEMNVSTLELGDSALYLCASSLQLPQSPLHFGNGTRLTVT.

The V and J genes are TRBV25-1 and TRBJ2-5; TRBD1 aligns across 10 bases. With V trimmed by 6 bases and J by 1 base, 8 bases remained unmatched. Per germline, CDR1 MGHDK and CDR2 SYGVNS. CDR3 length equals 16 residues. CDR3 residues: CASSPGQGSSQETQYF. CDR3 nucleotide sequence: TGTGCCAGCAGCCCGGGACAGGGGTCCTCCCAAGAGACCCAGTACTTC. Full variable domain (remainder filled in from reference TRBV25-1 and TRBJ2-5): EADIYQTPRYLVIGTGKKITLECSQTMGHDKMYWYQQDPGMELHLIHYSYGVNSTEKGDLSSESTVSRIRTEHFPLTLESARPSHTSQYLCASSPGQGSSQETQYFGPGTRLLVL.

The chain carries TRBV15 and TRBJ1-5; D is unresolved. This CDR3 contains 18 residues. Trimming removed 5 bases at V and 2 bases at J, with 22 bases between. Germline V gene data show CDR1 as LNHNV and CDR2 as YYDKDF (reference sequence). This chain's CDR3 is CATSPHLPDIAGNQPQHF. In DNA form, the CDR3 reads TGTGCCACCAGCCCTCATCTCCCCGATATAGCGGGCAATCAGCCCCAGCATTTT.

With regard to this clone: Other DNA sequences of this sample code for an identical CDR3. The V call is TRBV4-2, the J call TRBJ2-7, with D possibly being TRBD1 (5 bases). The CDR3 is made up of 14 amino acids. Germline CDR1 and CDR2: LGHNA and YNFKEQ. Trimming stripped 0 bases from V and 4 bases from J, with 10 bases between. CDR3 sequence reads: CASSQESQGYEQYF. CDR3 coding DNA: TGTGCCAGCAGCCAAGAATCTCAGGGATACGAGCAGTACTTC.

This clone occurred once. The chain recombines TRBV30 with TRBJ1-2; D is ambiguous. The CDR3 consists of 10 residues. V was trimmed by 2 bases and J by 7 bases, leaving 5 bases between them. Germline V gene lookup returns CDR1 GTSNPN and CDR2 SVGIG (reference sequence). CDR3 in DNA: TGTGCCTGGAGTAATATTGGCTACACCTTC. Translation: CAWSNIGYTF.

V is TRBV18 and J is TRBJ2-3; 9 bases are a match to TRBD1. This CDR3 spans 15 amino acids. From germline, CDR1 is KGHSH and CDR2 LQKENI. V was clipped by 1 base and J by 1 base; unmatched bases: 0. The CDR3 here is CASSPRQGGTDTQYF. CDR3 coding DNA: TGTGCCAGCTCACCACGACAGGGGGGCACAGATACGCAGTATTTT.

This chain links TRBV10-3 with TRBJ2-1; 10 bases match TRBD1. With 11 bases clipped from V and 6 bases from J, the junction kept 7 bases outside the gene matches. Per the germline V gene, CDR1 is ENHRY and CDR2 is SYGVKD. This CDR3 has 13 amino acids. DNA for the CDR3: TGTGCCGTGGAGAGACAGGGGGCCAATGAGCAGTTCTTC. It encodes CAVERQGANEQFF.

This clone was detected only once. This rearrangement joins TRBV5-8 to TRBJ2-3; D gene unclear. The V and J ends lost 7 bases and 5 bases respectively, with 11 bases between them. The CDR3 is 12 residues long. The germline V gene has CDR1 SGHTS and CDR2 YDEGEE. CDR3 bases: TGTGCCAGCGCTAAACGTCTAGATACGCAGTATTTT. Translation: CASAKRLDTQYF.

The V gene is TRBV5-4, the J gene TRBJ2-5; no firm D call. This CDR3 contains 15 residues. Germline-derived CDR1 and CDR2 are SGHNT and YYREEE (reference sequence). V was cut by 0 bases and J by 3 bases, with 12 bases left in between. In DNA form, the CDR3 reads TGTGCCAGCAGCTTGGCCATGGCTAGGAAAGAGACCCAGTACTTC. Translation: CASSLAMARKETQYF. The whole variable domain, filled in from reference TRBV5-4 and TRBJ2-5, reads ETGVTQSPTHLIKTRGQQVTLRCSSQSGHNTVSWYQQALGQGPQFIFQYYREEENGRGNFPPRFSGLQFPNYSSELNVNALELDDSALYLCASSLAMARKETQYFGPGTRLLVL.

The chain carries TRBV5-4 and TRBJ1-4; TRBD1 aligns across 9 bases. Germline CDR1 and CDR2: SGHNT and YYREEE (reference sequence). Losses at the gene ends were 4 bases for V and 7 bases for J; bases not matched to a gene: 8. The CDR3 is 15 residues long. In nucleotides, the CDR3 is TGTGCCAGCAGCCTGCGACAGGGGGAGGGTGAAAAACTGTTTTTT. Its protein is CASSLRQGEGEKLFF.

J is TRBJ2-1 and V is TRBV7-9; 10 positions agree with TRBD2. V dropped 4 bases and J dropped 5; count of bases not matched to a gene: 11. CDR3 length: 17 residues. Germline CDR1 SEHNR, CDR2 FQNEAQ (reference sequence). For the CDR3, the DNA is TGTGCCAGCAGCTCCGGCGTGGCTAGCGGGGGCCACAATGAGCAGTTCTTC. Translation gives CASSSGVASGGHNEQFF.